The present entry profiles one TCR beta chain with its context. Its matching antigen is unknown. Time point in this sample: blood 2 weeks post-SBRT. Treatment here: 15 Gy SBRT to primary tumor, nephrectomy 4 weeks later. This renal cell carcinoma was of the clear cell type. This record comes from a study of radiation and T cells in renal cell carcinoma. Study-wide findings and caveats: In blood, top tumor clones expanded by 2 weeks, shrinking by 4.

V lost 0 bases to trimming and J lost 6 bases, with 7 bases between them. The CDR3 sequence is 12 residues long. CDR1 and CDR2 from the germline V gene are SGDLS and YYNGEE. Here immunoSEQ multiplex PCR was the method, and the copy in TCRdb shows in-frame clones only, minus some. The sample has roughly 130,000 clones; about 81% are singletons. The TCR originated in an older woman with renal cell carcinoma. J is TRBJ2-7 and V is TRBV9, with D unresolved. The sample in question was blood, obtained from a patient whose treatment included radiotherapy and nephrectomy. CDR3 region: CASSVGFGEQYF. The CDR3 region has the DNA TGTGCCAGCAGCGTAGGATTCGGCGAGCAGTACTTC.